These T cell receptor beta chains were read from a single sample in a study of a mutant IDH1 vaccine in newly diagnosed glioma. Generated by immunoSEQ multiplex PCR, the TCRdb table keeps only in-frame clones and is missing some. The table includes under 65,000 clones, roughly 80% detected once. These receptors lack a known antigen. The input for sequencing was PBMCs, taken from a glioma patient whose treatment included an IDH1 peptide vaccine. The receptors stem from a man aged 50 to 59 with glioma. CDR3s include the opening cysteine and the closing phenylalanine or tryptophan. D genes are given only for firm matches. Expanded clones are given a class, and other clones once, few, many or no size at all.

>TRBD2|TRBJ2-7|NA|14|TRBV14
TGTGCCAGCAGCCACGCGGGAGGTGGTTACGAGCAGTACTTC
CASSHAGGGYEQYF
>TRBD1|TRBJ1-1|NA|15|TRBV5-6
TGTGCCAGCAGCGGCGTAGACAGGGTGGACACTGAAGCTTTCTTT
CASSGVDRVDTEAFF
>TRBD1|TRBJ1-1|NA|12|TRBV2
TGTGCCAGCAGTATAGGACAGGGAGAAGCTTTCTTT
CASSIGQGEAFF
>TRBD2|TRBJ2-3|NA|15|TRBV7-9
TGTGCCAGCAGCTTATCACTAGCGGGAAAAGATACGCAGTATTTT
CASSLSLAGKDTQYF
>NA|TRBJ2-7|NA|14|TRBV2
TGTGCCAGCACGGGGCGGGCACAAGGCTACGAGCAGTACTTC
CASTGRAQGYEQYF
>NA|TRBJ2-7|NA|13|TRBV7-9
TGTGCCAGCAGCTTACCCCTGGGAAAGGAGCAGTACTTC
CASSLPLGKEQYF
>NA|TRBJ2-1|NA|15|TRBV29-1
TGCAGCGTTGAAGATAGCGCGAGCTCCTACAATGAGCAGTTCTTC
CSVEDSASSYNEQFF
>NA|TRBJ1-5|NA|15|TRBV27
TGTGCCAGCAGTTTCCGGGGGGTGGGCAATCAGCCCCAGCATTTT
CASSFRGVGNQPQHF
>NA|TRBJ2-1|NA|14|TRBV7-8
TGTGCCAGCAGCTTACCGCAGACTAGCAATGAGCAGTTCTTC
CASSLPQTSNEQFF
>NA|TRBJ2-7|NA|14|TRBV18
TGTGCCAGCTCACCAATGGGCAGGGCCTACGAGCAGTACTTC
CASSPMGRAYEQYF
>TRBD1|TRBJ1-2|few|12|TRBV29-1
TGCAGCGTACGGACAGGGGGCGATGGCTACACCTTC
CSVRTGGDGYTF
>NA|TRBJ1-2|once|15|TRBV7-9
TGTGCCAGCAGCTTAGTAGCCGCGGAGGGAGGTGGCTACACCTTC
CASSLVAAEGGGYTF
>NA|TRBJ1-2|NA|16|TRBV4-1
TGCGCCAGCAGCCAAGAAGGGAGTAATGCTAACTATGGCTACACCTTC
CASSQEGSNANYGYTF
>NA|TRBJ1-1|once|13|TRBV11-3
TGTGCCAGCAGCTTGGACAGACACAACGAAGCTTTCTTT
CASSLDRHNEAFF
>NA|TRBJ1-6|NA|14|TRBV6-6
TGTGCCAGCAGTTACCGGGGAGGAAATTCACCCCTCCACTTT
CASSYRGGNSPLHF
>TRBD1|TRBJ2-3|NA|15|TRBV7-9
TGTGCCAGCAGCTCTGGCGCGACAGGGTGGAATACGCAGTATTTT
CASSSGATGWNTQYF
>TRBD1|TRBJ1-1|NA|14|TRBV10-3
TGTGCCATCATGGCGACAGGGGAAGCCACTGAAGCTTTCTTT
CAIMATGEATEAFF
>NA|TRBJ2-7|NA|12|TRBV2
TGTGCCAGCAGTTCCGGGGCTCGGGAGCAGTACTTC
CASSSGAREQYF
>NA|TRBJ1-1|few|13|TRBV30
TGTGCCTGGAGTGTTCCCTTACTAGGTGAAGCTTTCTTT
CAWSVPLLGEAFF
>NA|TRBJ2-7|NA|14|TRBV14
TGTGCCAGCAGCCAAGACTTGGGAAGGGGGGAGCAGTACTTC
CASSQDLGRGEQYF
>TRBD2|TRBJ2-1|NA|13|TRBV2
TGTGCCAGCAGTTACGGGGGGTCCAATGAGCAGTTCTTC
CASSYGGSNEQFF
>TRBD2|TRBJ2-5|NA|14|TRBV19
TGTGCCAGTAGTATTGCCAGCGGGAAAGAGACCCAGTACTTC
CASSIASGKETQYF
>NA|TRBJ2-3|few|13|TRBV6-4
TGTGCCAGCAGTGATGCAGTCAGAGATACGCAGTATTTT
CASSDAVRDTQYF
>TRBD1|TRBJ2-3|NA|14|TRBV30
TGTGCCTGGAGTGTGGACAGGGTTTCAGATACGCAGTATTTT
CAWSVDRVSDTQYF
>NA|TRBJ2-7|once|13|TRBV7-2
TGTGCCAGCAGCTTAGCCGGTAACTACGAGCAGTACTTC
CASSLAGNYEQYF
>NA|TRBJ1-1|large|12|TRBV19
TGTGCCAGTCGGGTGGGGGACACTGAAGCTTTCTTT
CASRVGDTEAFF
>TRBD1|TRBJ1-2|NA|18|TRBV10-2
TGCGCCAGCAGTGAGTATGGGGGACAGGGGTACATTTTCTATGGCTACACCTTC
CASSEYGGQGYIFYGYTF
>NA|TRBJ2-3|few|14|TRBV19
TGTGCCAGTAGTCGTTCACAGCGCACAGATACGCAGTATTTT
CASSRSQRTDTQYF
>TRBD2|TRBJ2-7|NA|15|TRBV6-5
TGTGCCAGCAGTTACTCCAGCGGGAGCTCCTACGAGCAGTACTTC
CASSYSSGSSYEQYF
>NA|TRBJ1-2|NA|14|TRBV7-2
TGTGCCAGCAGCCCAGCGTCACAGGCTCATGGCTACACCTTC
CASSPASQAHGYTF
>NA|TRBJ1-4|NA|15|TRBV5-1
TGCGCCAGCAGCTTGGGTTACGGGAATGTCATAAAACTGTTTTTT
CASSLGYGNVIKLFF
>NA|TRBJ1-2|NA|15|TRBV25-1
TGTGCCAGCAGTGAAGGGGTTGCGGGAGGAGATGGCTACACCTTC
CASSEGVAGGDGYTF
>NA|TRBJ2-7|NA|14|TRBV6-6
TGTGCCAGCAGTTACTCGATCGTGAGCTACGAGCAGTACTTC
CASSYSIVSYEQYF
>NA|TRBJ2-7|NA|14|TRBV6-1
TGTGCCAGCAGGAGGGGTCAGTCAGACTACGAGCAGTACTTC
CASRRGQSDYEQYF
>TRBD1|TRBJ2-7|NA|14|TRBV28
TGTGCCAGCAGTTTATCGGACAGGGTTTACGAGCAGTACTTC
CASSLSDRVYEQYF
>NA|TRBJ2-1|few|14|TRBV10-3
TGTGCCATCAGCTCAAGGGACGGTAGCAATGAGCAGTTCTTC
CAISSRDGSNEQFF
>NA|TRBJ1-1|NA|15|TRBV4-3
TGCGCCAGCAGCCAATTGGCAGGGGATGACACTGAAGCTTTCTTT
CASSQLAGDDTEAFF
>NA|TRBJ1-1|NA|15|TRBV4-2
TGTGCCAGCAGCCAAGTATTTTCCCCCTTTGGTGAAGCTTTCTTT
CASSQVFSPFGEAFF
>NA|TRBJ2-7|NA|16|TRBV4-2
TGTGCCAGCAGCCAAGATCCGAGACTAGGAGACTACGAGCAGTACTTC
CASSQDPRLGDYEQYF
>TRBD2|TRBJ2-1|NA|14|TRBV27
TGTGCCAGCAGCCGGGCGGGGGCCTACAATGAGCAGTTCTTC
CASSRAGAYNEQFF
>TRBD1|TRBJ2-1|NA|14|TRBV6-5
TGTGCCAGCAGCACAGGACAGGGCGCTGCGGAGCAGTTCTTC
CASSTGQGAAEQFF
>NA|TRBJ2-1|NA|15|TRBV14
TGTGCCAGCAGCCCCCCCGGGACACTGACTTCGGAGCAGTTCTTC
CASSPPGTLTSEQFF
>NA|TRBJ1-6|NA|14|TRBV11-2
TGTGCCAGCACCACCGGGGGGACTAATTCACCCCTCCACTTT
CASTTGGTNSPLHF